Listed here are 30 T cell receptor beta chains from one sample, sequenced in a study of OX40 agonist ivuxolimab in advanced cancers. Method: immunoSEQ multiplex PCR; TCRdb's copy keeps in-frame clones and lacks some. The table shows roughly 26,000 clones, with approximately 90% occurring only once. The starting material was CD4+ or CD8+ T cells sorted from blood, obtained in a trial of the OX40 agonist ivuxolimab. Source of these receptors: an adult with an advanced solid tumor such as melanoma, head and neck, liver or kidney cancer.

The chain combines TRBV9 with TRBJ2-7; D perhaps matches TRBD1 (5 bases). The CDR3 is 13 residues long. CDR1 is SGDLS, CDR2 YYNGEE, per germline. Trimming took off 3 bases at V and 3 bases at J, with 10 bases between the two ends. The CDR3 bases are TGTGCCAGCAGCGCCTTCGACAGCTACGAGCAGTACTTC. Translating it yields CASSAFDSYEQYF. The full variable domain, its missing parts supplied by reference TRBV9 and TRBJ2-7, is DSGVTQTPKHLITATGQRVTLRCSPRSGDLSVYWYQQSLDQGLQFLIQYYNGEERAKGNILERFSAQQFPDLHSELNLSSLELGDSALYFCASSAFDSYEQYFGPGTRLTVT.

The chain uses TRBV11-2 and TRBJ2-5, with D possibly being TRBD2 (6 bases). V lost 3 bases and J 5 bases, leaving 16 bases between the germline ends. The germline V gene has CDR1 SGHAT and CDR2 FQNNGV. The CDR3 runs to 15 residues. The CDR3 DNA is TGTGCCAGCAGCTTGGAGGGAGTTGGTCTGGAGACCCAGTACTTC. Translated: CASSLEGVGLETQYF.

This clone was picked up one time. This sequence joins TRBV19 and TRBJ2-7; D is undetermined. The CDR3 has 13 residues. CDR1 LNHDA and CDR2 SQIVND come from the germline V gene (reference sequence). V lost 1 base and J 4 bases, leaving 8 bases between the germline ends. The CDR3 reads CASSIALDYEQYF. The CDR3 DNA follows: TGTGCCAGTAGTATAGCTCTGGATTACGAGCAGTACTTC.

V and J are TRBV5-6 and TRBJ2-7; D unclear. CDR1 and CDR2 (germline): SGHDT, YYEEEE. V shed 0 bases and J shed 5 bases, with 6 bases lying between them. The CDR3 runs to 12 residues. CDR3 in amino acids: CASSLAVDEQYF. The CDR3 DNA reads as TGTGCCAGCAGCTTGGCGGTGGACGAGCAGTACTTC.

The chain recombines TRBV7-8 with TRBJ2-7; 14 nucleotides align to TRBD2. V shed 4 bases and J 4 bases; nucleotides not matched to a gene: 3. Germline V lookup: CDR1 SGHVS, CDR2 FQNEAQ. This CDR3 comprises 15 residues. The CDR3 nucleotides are TGTGCCAGCAGCTCGGGACTAGCGGGAGTGTACGAGCAGTACTTC. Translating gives CASSSGLAGVYEQYF. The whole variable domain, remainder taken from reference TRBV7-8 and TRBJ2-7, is GAGVSQSPRYKVAKRGQDVALRCDPISGHVSLFWYQQALGQGPEFLTYFQNEAQLDKSGLPSDRFFAERPEGSVSTLKIQRTQQEDSAVYLCASSSGLAGVYEQYFGPGTRLTVT.

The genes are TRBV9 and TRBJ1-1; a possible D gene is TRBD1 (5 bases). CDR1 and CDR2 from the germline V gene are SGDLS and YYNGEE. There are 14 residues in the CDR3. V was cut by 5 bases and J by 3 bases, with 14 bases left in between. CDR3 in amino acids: CASSGRGEYTEAFF. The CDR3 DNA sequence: TGTGCCAGCAGTGGACGGGGGGAGTACACTGAAGCTTTCTTT.

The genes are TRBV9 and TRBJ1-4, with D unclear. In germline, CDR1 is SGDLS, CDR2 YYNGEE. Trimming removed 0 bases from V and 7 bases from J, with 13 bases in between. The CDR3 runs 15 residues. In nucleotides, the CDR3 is TGTGCCAGCAGCGTAGGGGAACGGAGTGGTGAAAAACTGTTTTTT. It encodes CASSVGERSGEKLFF.

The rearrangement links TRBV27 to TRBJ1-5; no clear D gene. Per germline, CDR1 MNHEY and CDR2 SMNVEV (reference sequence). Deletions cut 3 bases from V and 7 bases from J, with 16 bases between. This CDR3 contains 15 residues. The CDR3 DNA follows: TGTGCCAGCAGTTTGTCCCGGACTTTTGCCCAGCCCCAGCATTTT. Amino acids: CASSLSRTFAQPQHF.

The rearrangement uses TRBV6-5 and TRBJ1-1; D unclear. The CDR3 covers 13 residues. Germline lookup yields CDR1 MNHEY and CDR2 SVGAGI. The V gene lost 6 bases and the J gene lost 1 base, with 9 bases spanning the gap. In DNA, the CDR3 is TGTGCCAGCAGGGTGGGCAGGAACACTGAAGCTTTCTTT. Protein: CASRVGRNTEAFF.

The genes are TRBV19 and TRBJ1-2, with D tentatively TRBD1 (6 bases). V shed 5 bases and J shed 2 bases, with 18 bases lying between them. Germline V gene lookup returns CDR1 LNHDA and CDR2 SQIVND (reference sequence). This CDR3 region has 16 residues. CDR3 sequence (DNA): TGTGCCAGTAGTCTATACCACAGGGCTTCCAACTATGGCTACACCTTC. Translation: CASSLYHRASNYGYTF.

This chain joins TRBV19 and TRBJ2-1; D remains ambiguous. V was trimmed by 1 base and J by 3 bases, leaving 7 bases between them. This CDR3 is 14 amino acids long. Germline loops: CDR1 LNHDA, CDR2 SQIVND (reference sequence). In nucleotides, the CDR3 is TGTGCCAGTAGTATAGCCGGAAGCTACAATGAGCAGTTCTTC. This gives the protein CASSIAGSYNEQFF.

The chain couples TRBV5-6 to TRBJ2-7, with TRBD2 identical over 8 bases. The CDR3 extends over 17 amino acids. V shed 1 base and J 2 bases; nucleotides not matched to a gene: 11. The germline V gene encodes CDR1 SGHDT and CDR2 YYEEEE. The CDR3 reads CASSLKASYGRAYEQYF. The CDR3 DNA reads TGTGCCAGCAGCTTGAAGGCTAGTTACGGGAGGGCCTACGAGCAGTACTTC. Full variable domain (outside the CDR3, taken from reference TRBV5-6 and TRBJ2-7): DAGVTQSPTHLIKTRGQQVTLRCSPKSGHDTVSWYQQALGQGPQFIFQYYEEEERQRGNFPDRFSGHQFPNYSSELNVNALLLGDSALYLCASSLKASYGRAYEQYFGPGTRLTVT.

The CDR3 is CASTYTGELFF. DNA for the CDR3: TGTGCCAGCACTTATACCGGGGAGCTGTTTTTT. The chain has TRBV6-1 and TRBJ2-2; D remains unclear. Germline V lookup: CDR1 MNHNS, CDR2 SASEGT. V was shortened by 7 bases and J by 5 bases, with 5 bases between the two germline ends. The CDR3 loop spans 11 amino acids.

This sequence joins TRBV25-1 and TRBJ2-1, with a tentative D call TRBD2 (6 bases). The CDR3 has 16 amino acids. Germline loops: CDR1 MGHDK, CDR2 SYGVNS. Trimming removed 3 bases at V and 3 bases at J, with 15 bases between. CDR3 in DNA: TGTGCCAGCAGTGACCTCTCTGGGGGACTCTACAATGAGCAGTTCTTC. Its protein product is CASSDLSGGLYNEQFF.

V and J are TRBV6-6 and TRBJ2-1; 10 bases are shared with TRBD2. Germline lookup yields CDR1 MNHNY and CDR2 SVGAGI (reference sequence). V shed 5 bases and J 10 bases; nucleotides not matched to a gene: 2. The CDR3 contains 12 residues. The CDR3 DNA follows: TGTGCCAGCAGTCAGACTAGCGGGGAGCAGTTCTTC. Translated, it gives CASSQTSGEQFF.

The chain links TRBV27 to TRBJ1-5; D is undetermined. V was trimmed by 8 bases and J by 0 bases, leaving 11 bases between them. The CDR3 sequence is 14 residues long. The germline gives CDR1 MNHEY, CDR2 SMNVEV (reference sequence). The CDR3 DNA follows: TGTGCCAGCCAAAAAATATATAGCAATCAGCCCCAGCATTTT. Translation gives CASQKIYSNQPQHF.

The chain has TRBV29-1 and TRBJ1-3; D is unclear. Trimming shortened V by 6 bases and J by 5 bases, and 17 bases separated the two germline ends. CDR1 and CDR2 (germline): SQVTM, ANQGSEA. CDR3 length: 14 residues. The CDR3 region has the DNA TGCAGCGTCGTGCCAAGGTCCGAACGAAACACCATATATTTT. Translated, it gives CSVVPRSERNTIYF.

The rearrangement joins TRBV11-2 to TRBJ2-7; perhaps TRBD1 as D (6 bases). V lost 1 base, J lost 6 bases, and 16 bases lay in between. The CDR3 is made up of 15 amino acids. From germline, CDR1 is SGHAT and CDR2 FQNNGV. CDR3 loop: CASSLVSTGWAEQYF. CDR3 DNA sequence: TGTGCCAGCAGCTTAGTATCAACAGGGTGGGCCGAGCAGTACTTC.

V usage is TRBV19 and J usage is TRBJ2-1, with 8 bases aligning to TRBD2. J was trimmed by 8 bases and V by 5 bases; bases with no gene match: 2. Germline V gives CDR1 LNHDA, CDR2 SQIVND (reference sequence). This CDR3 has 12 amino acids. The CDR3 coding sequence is TGTGCCAGTAGTGGACTAGCCGATGAGCAGTTCTTC. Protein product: CASSGLADEQFF.

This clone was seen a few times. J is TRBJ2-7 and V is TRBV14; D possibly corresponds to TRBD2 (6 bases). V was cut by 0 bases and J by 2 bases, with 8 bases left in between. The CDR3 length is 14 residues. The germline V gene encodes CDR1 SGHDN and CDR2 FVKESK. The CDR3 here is CASSQEERAYEQYF. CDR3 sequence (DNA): TGTGCCAGCAGCCAAGAAGAGCGGGCCTACGAGCAGTACTTC.

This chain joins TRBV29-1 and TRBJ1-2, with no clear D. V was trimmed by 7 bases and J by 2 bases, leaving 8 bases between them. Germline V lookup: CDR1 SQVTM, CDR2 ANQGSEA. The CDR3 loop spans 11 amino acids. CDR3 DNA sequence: TGCAGCGCTGGGGTGAACTATGGCTACACCTTC. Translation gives CSAGVNYGYTF. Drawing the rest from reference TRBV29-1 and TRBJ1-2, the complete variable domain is SAVISQKPSRDICQRGTSLTIQCQVDSQVTMMFWYRQQPGQSLTLIATANQGSEATYESGFVIDKFPISRPNLTFSTLTVSNMSPEDSSIYLCSAGVNYGYTFGSGTRLTVV.

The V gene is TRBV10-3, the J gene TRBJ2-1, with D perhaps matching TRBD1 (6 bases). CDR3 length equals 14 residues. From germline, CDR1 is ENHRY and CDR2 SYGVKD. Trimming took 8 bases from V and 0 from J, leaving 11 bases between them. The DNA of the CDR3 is TGTGCCATCGGGGACAAAAGCTCCTACAATGAGCAGTTCTTC. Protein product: CAIGDKSSYNEQFF.

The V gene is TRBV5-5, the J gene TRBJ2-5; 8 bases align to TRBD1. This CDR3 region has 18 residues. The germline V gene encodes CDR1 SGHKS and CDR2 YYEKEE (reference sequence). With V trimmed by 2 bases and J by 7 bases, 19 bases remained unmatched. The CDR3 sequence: CASSLDPGQDILGGTQYF. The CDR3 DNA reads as TGTGCCAGCAGCTTAGATCCGGGACAGGACATTTTGGGGGGGACCCAGTACTTC.

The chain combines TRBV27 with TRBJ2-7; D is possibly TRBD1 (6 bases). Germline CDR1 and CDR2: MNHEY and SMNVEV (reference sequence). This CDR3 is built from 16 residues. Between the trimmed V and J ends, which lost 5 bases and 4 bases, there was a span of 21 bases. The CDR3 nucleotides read TGTGCCAGCAGTCCCCCGCGGACCCAGGGGACGTACGAGCAGTACTTC. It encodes CASSPPRTQGTYEQYF.

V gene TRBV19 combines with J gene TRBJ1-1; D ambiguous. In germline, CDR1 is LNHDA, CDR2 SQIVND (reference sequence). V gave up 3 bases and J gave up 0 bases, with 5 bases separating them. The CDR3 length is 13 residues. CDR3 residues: CASSISLNTEAFF. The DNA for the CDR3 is TGTGCCAGTAGTATCTCTCTGAACACTGAAGCTTTCTTT.

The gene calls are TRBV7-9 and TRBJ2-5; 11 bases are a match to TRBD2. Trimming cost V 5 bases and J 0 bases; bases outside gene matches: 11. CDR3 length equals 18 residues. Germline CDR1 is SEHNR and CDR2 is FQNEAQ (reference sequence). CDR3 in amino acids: CASSQTSGTRWYQETQYF. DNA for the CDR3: TGTGCCAGCAGCCAGACTAGCGGGACCCGCTGGTACCAAGAGACCCAGTACTTC.

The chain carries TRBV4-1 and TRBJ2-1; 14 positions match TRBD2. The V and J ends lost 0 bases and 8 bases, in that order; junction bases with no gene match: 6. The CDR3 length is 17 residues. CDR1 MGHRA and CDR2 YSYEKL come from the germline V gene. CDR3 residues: CASSQDQTSGRGDEQFF. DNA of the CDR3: TGCGCCAGCAGCCAAGATCAGACTAGCGGGAGGGGGGATGAGCAGTTCTTC.

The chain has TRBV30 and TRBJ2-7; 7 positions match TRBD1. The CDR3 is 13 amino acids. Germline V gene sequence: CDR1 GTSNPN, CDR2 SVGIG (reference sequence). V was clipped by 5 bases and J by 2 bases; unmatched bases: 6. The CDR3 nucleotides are TGTGCCTGGTCTGACAGGGCCACCTACGAGCAGTACTTC. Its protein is CAWSDRATYEQYF.

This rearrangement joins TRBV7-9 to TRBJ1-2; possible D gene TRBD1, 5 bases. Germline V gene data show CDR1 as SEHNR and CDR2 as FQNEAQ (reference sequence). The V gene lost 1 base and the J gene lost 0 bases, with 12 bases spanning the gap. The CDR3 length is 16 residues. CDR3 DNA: TGTGCCAGCAGCTTAGGGGCACAGGAGACTAACTATGGCTACACCTTC. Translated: CASSLGAQETNYGYTF. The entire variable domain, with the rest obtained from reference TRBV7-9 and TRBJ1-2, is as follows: DTGVSQNPRHKITKRGQNVTFRCDPISEHNRLYWYRQTLGQGPEFLTYFQNEAQLEKSRLLSDRFSAERPKGSFSTLEIQRTEQGDSAMYLCASSLGAQETNYGYTFGSGTRLTVV.

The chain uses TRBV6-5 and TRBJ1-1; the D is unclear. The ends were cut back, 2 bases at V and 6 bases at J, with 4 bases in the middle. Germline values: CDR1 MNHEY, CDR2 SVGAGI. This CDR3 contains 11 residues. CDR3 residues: CASSYGAEAFF. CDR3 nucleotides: TGTGCCAGCAGTTACGGGGCTGAAGCTTTCTTT.